This entry features one T cell receptor (beta chain) sequence. Its antigen is still unknown. This sample is part of a study of cytomegalovirus exposure and HLA in healthy donors. At the level of the study: The 95 to 150 validation repertoires used a platform that matched the one used for the approximately 620 first-cohort repertoires, as a later analysis reported.

Germline V lookup: CDR1 SGHRS, CDR2 YFSETQ. The V and J ends lost 4 bases and 3 bases, in that order; junction bases with no gene match: 6. The CDR3 runs 15 residues. Study results and caveats: Rare TCR sequences predominated, though certain public TCRs were found in many donors. That first-cohort TCR clusters tended to co-occur in the approximately 110 validation repertoires was found in a later analysis.

Measured with immunoSEQ multiplex PCR; TCRdb has only the in-frame clones, and not every one. In the table there are 150,000 to 200,000 clones, roughly 82% of which are singletons. The V gene is TRBV5-1, the J gene TRBJ1-5; 8 nucleotides match TRBD1. This TCR came from a woman aged 18 to 35 in good health and CMV-seronegative. The sequenced sample consisted of PBMCs. CDR3 sequence reads: CASSPGQGYNQPQHF. The DNA of the CDR3 is TGCGCCAGCAGCCCCGGACAGGGTTACAATCAGCCCCAGCATTTT.